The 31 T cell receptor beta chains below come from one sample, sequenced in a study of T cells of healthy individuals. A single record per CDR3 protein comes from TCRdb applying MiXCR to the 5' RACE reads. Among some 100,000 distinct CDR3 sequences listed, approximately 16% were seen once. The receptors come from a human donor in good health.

The CDR3 protein is CASSPALADTGELFF. DNA for the CDR3: TGCGCCAGCAGCCCAGCACTAGCGGACACCGGGGAGCTGTTTTTT. The chain carries TRBV4-3 and TRBJ2-2; TRBD2 matches 8 bases. This CDR3 is 15 amino acids long. The V gene's germline CDR1 is LGHNA and CDR2 YSLEER. V shed 4 bases, J shed 3 bases, and the junction held 4 bases outside the gene matches.

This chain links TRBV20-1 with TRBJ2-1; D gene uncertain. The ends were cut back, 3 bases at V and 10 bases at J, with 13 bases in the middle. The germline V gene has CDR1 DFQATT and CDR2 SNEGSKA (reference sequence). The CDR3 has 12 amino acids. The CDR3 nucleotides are TGCAGTGCTAGTGAGCCTCTCAGAGAGCAGTTCTTC. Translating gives CSASEPLREQFF.

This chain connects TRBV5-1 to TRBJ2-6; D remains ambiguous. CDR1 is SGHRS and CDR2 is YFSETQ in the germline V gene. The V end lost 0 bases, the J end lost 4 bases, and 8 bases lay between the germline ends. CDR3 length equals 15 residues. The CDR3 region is CASSLVPMGANVLTF. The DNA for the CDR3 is TGCGCCAGCAGCTTGGTACCGATGGGGGCCAACGTCCTGACTTTC.

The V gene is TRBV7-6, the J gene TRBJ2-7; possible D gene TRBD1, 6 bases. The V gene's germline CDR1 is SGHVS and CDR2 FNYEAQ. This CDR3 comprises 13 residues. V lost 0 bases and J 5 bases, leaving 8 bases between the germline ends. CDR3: CASSLAQGNEQYF. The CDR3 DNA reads TGTGCCAGCAGCTTAGCACAGGGAAACGAGCAGTACTTC.

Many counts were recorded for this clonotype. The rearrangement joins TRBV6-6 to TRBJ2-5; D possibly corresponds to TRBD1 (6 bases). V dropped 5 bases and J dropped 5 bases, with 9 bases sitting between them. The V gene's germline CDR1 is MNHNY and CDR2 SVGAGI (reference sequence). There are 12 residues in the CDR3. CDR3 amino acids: CASSTGHETQYF. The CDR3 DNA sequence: TGTGCCAGCAGTACAGGGCACGAGACCCAGTACTTC.

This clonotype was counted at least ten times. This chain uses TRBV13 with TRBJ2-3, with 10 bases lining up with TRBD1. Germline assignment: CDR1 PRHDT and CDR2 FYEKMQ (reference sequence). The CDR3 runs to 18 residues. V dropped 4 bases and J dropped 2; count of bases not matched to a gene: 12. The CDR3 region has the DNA TGTGCCAGCAGCTCCGAGGGACAGGGGATGGGCGTCACAGATACGCAGTATTTT. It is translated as CASSSEGQGMGVTDTQYF.

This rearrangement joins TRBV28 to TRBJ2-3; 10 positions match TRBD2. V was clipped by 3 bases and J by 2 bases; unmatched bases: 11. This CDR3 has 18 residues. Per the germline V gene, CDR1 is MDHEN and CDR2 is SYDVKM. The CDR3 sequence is CASSFQVAGGPTTDTQYF. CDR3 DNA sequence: TGTGCCAGCAGTTTTCAGGTAGCGGGGGGACCGACCACAGATACGCAGTATTTT. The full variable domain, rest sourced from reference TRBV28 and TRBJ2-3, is DVKVTQSSRYLVKRTGEKVFLECVQDMDHENMFWYRQDPGLGLRLIYFSYDVKMKEKGDIPEGYSVSREKKERFSLILESASTNQTSMYLCASSFQVAGGPTTDTQYFGPGTRLTVL.

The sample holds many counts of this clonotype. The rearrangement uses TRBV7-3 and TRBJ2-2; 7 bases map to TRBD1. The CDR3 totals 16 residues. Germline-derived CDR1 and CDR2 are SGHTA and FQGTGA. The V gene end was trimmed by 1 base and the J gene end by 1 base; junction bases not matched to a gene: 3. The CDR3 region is CASSLMGTENTGELFF. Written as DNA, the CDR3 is TGTGCCAGCAGCTTAATGGGGACAGAGAACACCGGGGAGCTGTTTTTT. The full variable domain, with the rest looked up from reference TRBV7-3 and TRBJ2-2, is GAGVSQTPSNKVTEKGKYVELRCDPISGHTALYWYRQSLGQGPEFLIYFQGTGAADDSGLPNDRFFAVRPEGSVSTLKIQRTERGDSAVYLCASSLMGTENTGELFFGEGSRLTVL.

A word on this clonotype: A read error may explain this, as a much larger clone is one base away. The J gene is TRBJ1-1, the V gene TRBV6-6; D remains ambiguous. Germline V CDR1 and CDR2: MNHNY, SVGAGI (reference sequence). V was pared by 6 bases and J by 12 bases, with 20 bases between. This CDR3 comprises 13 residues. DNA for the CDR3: TGTGCCAGCAGACCCGGACTGGGGATGGACTCTTTCTTT. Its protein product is CASRPGLGMDSFF.

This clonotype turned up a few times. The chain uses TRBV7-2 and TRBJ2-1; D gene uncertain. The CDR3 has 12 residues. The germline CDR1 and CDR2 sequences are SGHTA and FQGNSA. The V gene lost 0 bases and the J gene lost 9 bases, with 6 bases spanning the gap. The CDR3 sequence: CASSLASREQFF. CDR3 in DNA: TGTGCCAGCAGCTTAGCTAGCCGTGAGCAGTTCTTC.

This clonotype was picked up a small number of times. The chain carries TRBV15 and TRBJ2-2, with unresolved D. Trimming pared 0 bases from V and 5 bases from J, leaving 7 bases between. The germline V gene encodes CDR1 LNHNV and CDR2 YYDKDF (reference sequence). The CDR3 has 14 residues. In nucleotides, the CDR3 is TGTGCCACCAGCAGAGATTCCGGAACCGGGGAGCTGTTTTTT. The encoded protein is CATSRDSGTGELFF.

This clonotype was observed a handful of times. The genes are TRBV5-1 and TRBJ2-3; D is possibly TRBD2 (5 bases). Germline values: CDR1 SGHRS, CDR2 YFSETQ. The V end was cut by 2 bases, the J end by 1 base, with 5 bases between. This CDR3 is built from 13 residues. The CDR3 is CASSFSGTDTQYF. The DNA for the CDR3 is TGCGCCAGCAGCTTTAGCGGCACAGATACGCAGTATTTT. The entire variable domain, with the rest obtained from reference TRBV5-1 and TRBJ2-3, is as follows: KAGVTQTPRYLIKTRGQQVTLSCSPISGHRSVSWYQQTPGQGLQFLFEYFSETQRNKGNFPGRFSGRQFSNSRSEMNVSTLELGDSALYLCASSFSGTDTQYFGPGTRLTVL.

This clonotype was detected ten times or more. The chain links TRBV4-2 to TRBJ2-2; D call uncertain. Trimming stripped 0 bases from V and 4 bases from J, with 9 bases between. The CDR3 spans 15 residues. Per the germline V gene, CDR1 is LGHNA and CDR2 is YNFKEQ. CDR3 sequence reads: CASSQDRASTGELFF. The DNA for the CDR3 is TGTGCCAGCAGCCAAGACCGGGCCAGCACCGGGGAGCTGTTTTTT.

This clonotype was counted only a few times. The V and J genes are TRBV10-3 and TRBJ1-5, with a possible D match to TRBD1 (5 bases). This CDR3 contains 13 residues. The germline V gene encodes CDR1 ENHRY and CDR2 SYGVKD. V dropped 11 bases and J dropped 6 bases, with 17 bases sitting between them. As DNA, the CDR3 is TGTGCCGCGGGACCCCTGACGAGTCAGCCCCAGCATTTT. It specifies CAAGPLTSQPQHF.

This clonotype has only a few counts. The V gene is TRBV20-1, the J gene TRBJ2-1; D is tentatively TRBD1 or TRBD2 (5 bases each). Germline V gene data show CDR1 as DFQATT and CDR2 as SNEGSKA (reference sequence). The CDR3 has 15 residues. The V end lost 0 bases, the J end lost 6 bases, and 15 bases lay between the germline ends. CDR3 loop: CSARDRVAGSNEQFF. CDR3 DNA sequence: TGCAGTGCTAGAGATAGGGTCGCAGGGAGCAATGAGCAGTTCTTC.

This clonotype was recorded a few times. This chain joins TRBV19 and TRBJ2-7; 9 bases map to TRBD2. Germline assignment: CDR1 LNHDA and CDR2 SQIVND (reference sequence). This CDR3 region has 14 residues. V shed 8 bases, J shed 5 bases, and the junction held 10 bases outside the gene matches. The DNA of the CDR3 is TGTGCCAGTTCCCTTGCGGGGGGGATCCACGAGCAGTACTTC. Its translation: CASSLAGGIHEQYF.

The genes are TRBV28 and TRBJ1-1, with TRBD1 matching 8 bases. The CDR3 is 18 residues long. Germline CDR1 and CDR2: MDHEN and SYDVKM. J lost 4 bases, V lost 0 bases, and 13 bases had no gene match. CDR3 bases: TGTGCCAGCAGTTTATGGTTTGCCCCGGACAGGGAGGGCACTGAAGCTTTCTTT. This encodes CASSLWFAPDREGTEAFF.

The CDR3 loop is CASSHGVAKNIQYF. DNA for the CDR3: TGTGCCAGCAGTCACGGTGTAGCCAAAAACATTCAGTACTTC. This chain connects TRBV2 to TRBJ2-4; D gene unclear. The V gene's germline CDR1 is SNHLY and CDR2 FYNNEI. The CDR3 has 14 amino acids. Trimming took 5 bases from V and 0 from J, leaving 8 bases between them.

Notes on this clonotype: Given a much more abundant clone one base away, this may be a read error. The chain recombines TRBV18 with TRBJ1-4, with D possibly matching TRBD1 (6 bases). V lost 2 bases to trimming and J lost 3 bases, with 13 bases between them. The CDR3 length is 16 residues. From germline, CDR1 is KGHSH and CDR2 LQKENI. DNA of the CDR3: TGTGCCAGCTCACCAGCTATAGGACAGCCTAATGAAAAACTGTTTTTT. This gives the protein CASSPAIGQPNEKLFF.

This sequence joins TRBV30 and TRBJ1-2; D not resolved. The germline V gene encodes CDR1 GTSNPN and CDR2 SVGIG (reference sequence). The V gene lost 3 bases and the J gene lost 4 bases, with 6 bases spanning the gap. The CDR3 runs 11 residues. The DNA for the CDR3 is TGTGCCTGGAGGCAGGTCTATGGCTACACCTTC. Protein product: CAWRQVYGYTF.

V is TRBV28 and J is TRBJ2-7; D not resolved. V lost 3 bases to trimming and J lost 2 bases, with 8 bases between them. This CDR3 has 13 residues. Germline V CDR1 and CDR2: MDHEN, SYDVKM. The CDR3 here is CASSLGNAYEQYF. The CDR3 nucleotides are TGTGCCAGCAGTTTGGGAAACGCCTACGAGCAGTACTTC.

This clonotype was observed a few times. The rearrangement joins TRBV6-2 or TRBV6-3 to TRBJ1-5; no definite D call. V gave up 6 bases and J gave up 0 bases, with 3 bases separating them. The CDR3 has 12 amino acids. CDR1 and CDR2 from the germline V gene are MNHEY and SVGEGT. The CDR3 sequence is CASRNSNQPQHF. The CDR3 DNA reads TGTGCCAGCAGAAATAGCAATCAGCCCCAGCATTTT.

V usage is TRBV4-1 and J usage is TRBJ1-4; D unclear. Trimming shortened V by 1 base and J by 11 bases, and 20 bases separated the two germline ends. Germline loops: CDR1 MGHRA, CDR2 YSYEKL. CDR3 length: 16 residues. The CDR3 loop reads CASSQGRHGGTEKLFF. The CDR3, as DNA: TGCGCCAGCAGCCAAGGAAGACATGGCGGAACGGAGAAACTGTTTTTT.

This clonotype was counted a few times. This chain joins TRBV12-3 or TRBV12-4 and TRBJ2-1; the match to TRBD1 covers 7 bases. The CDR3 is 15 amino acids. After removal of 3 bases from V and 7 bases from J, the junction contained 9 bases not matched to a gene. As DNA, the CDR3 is TGTGCCAGCAGTTTGGTGGGACAGTCTATGAATGAGCAGTTCTTC. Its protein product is CASSLVGQSMNEQFF.

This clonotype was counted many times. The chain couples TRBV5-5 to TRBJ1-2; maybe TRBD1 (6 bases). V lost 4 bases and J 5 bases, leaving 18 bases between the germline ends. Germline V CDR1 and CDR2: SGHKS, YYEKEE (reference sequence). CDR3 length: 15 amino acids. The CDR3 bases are TGTGCCAGCAGCATAGAGGGGGTGGTATGGTATGGCTACACCTTC. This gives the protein CASSIEGVVWYGYTF.

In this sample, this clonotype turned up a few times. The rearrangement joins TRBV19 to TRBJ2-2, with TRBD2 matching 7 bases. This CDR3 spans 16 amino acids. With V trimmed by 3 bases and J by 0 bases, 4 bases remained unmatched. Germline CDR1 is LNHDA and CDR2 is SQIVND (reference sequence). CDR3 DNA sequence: TGTGCCAGTAGTATGTGGGGAGGGTCGAACACCGGGGAGCTGTTTTTT. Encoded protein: CASSMWGGSNTGELFF.

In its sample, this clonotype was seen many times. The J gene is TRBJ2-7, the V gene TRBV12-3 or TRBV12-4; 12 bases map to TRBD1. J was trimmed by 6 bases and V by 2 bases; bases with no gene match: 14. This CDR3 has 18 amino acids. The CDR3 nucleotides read TGTGCCAGCAGTTTATGGGGACAGGGGGCGAAGGGAGTGAGCGAGCAGTACTTC. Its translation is CASSLWGQGAKGVSEQYF.

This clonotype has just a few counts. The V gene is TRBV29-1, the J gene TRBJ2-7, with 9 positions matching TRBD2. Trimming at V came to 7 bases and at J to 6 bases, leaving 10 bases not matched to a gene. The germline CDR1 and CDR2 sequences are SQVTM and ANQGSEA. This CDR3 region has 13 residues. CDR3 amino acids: CSGLSGGDLEQYF. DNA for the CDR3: TGCAGCGGGCTTAGCGGGGGAGATCTCGAGCAGTACTTC.

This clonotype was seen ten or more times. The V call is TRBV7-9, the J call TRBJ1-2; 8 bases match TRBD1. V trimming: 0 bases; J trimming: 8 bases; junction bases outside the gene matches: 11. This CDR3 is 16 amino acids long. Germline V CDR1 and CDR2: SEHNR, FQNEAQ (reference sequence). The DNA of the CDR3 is TGTGCCAGCAGCTTAGCGCTTCGACAGGGGATAGGAGGCTACACCTTC. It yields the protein CASSLALRQGIGGYTF.

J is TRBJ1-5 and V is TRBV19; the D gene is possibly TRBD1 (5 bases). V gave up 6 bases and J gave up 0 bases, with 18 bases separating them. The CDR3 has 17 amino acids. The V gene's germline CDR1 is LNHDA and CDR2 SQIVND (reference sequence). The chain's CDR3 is CASRSSGTRYSNQPQHF. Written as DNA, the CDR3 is TGTGCCAGTAGATCCTCCGGGACGCGATATAGCAATCAGCCCCAGCATTTT.

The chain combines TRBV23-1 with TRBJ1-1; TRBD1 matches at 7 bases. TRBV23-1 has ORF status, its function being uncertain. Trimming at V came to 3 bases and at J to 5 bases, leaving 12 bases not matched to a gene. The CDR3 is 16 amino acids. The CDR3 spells CASSHSRAQGSTEAFF. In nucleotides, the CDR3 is TGCGCCAGCAGTCACTCGAGGGCACAGGGGAGTACTGAAGCTTTCTTT.